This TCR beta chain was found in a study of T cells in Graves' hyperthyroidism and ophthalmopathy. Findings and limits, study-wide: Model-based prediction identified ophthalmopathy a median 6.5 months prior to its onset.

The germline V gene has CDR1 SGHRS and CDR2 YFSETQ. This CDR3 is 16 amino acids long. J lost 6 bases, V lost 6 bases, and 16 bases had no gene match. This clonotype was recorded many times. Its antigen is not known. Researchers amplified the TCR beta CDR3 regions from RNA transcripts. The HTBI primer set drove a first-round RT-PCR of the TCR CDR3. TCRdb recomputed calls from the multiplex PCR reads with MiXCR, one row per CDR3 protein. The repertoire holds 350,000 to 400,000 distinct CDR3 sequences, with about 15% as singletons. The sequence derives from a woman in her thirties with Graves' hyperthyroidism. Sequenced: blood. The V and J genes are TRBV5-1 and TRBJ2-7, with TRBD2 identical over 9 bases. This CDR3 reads CASTEVSIAGVGEQYF. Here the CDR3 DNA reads TGCGCCAGCACGGAGGTCTCAATAGCGGGAGTTGGCGAGCAGTACTTC.